This TCR beta chain was observed in a study of vaccination and CD4 T cells after COVID-19. Treatment denoted: roughly nine-day PBMC culture with coronavirus spike peptide pools or control peptides (ViraFEST assay). Ahead of the COVID-19 pandemic (2011-2018), the CD4+ T cells of the unexposed donor were collected. Concerning this clonotype: Its antigen is undetermined.

Sequencing of DNA taken from cultured CD4+ T cells relied on the Oncomine TCR Beta short-read assay. The authors extracted genomic DNA from cultured CD4+ T cells. TCRdb used MiXCR to reprocess the PCR reads, holding one entry per CDR3 protein. This table holds 8,500 to 9,500 distinct CDR3 sequences, around 33% found once. The CDR3 covers 15 residues. J lost 3 bases, V lost 7 bases, and 15 bases had no gene match. In germline, CDR1 is SQVTM, CDR2 ANQGSEA. This TCR was sampled from a human donor in good health. Sequenced: CD4+ T cells from blood, cultured in vitro. The chain couples TRBV29-1 to TRBJ2-7; TRBD2 aligns across 7 bases. The DNA of the CDR3 is TGCAGCGCTCGGGGGGTGGCGGGAGACAACTACGAGCAGTACTTC. Its protein is CSARGVAGDNYEQYF.